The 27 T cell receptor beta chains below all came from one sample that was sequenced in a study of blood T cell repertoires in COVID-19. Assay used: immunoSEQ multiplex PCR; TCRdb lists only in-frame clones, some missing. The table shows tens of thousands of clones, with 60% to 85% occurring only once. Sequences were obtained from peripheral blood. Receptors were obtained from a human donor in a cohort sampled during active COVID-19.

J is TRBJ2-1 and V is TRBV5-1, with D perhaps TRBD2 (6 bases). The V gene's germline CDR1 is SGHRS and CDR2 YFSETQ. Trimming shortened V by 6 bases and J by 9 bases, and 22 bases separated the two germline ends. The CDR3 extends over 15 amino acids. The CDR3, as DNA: TGCGCCAGCAAACTACCGGGACTGAACACGGTTGAGCAGTTCTTC. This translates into CASKLPGLNTVEQFF.

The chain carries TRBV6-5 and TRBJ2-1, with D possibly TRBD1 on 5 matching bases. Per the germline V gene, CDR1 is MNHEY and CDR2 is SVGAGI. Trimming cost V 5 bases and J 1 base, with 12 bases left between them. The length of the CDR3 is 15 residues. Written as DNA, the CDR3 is TGTGCCAGCAGTCCCTCGAGGACATCCTACAATGAGCAGTTCTTC. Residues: CASSPSRTSYNEQFF.

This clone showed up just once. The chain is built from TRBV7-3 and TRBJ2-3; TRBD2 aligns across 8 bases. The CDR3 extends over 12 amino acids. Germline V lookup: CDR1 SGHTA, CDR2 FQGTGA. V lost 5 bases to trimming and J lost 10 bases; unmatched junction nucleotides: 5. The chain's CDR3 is CASSPGLASQYF. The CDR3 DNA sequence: TGTGCCAGCAGCCCCGGACTAGCTTCGCAGTATTTT. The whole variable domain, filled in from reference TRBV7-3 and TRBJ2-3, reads GAGVSQTPSNKVTEKGKYVELRCDPISGHTALYWYRQSLGQGPEFLIYFQGTGAADDSGLPNDRFFAVRPEGSVSTLKIQRTERGDSAVYLCASSPGLASQYFGPGTRLTVL.

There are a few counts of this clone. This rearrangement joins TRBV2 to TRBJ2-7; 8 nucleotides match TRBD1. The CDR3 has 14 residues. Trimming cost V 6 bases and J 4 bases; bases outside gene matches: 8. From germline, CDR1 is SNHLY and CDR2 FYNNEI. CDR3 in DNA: TGTGCCAGCAGCGCGCAACAGGGGGTTTACGAGCAGTACTTC. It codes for CASSAQQGVYEQYF.

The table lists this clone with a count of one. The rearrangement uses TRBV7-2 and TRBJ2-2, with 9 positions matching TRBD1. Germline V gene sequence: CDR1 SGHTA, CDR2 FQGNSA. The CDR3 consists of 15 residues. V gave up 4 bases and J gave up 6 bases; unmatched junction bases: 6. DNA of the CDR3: TGTGCCAGCAGCTCCACAGGGGGCGGGCCCGGGGAGCTGTTTTTT. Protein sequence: CASSSTGGGPGELFF.

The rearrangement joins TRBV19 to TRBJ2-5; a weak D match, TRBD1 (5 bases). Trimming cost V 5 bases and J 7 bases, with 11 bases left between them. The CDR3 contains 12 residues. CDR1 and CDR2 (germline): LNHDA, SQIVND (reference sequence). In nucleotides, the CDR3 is TGTGCCAGTAGTTCAGGGTTAATGACCCAGTACTTC. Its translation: CASSSGLMTQYF.

The CDR3 bases are TGTGCCAGCAGCTCGACGTCGGCACGACTAGCGGGACAGTATTTT. Amino acids: CASSSTSARLAGQYF. The rearrangement uses TRBV7-3 and TRBJ2-3, with 11 bases lining up with TRBD2. The CDR3 consists of 15 residues. Germline CDR1 is SGHTA and CDR2 is FQGTGA. V gave up 4 bases and J gave up 12 bases; unmatched junction bases: 12.

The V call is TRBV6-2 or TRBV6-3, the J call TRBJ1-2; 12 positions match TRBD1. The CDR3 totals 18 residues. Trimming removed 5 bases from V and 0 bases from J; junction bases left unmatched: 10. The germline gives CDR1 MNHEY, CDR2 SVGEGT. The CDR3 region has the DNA TGTGCCAGCAGTACTCGGGACAGGGGGCGTTCAGCTAACTATGGCTACACCTTC. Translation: CASSTRDRGRSANYGYTF.

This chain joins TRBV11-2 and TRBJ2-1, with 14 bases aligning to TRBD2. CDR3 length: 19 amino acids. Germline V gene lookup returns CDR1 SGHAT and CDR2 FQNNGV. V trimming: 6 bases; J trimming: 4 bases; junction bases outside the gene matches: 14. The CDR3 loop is CASRQLRRGLAGVYNEQFF. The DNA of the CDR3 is TGTGCCAGCAGGCAATTAAGGCGGGGACTAGCGGGAGTGTACAATGAGCAGTTCTTC.

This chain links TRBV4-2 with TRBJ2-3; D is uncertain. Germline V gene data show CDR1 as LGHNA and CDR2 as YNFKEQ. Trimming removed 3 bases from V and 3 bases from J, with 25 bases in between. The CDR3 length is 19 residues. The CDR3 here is CASSHTLPGAEMGTDTQYF. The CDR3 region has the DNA TGTGCCAGCAGCCACACCCTCCCCGGAGCTGAGATGGGTACAGATACGCAGTATTTT.

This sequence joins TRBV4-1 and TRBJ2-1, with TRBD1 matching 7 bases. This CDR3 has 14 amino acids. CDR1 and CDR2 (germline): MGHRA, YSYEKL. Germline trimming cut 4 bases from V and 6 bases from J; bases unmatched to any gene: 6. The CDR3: CASSLNRGFNEQFF. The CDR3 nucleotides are TGCGCCAGCAGCCTTAACAGGGGTTTCAATGAGCAGTTCTTC.

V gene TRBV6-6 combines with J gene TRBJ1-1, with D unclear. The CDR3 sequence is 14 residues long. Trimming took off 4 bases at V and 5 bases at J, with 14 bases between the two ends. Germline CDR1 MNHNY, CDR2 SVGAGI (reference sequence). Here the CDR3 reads CASSSRPENTEAFF. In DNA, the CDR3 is TGTGCCAGCAGTTCTAGACCCGAAAATACTGAAGCTTTCTTT.

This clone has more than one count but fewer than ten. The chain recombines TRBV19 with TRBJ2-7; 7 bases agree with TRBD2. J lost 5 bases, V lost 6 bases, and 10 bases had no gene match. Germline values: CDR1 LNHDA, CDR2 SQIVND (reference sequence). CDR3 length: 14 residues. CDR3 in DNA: TGTGCCAGTAGCGTACGGGCGGGAGTGGACGAGCAGTACTTC. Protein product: CASSVRAGVDEQYF.

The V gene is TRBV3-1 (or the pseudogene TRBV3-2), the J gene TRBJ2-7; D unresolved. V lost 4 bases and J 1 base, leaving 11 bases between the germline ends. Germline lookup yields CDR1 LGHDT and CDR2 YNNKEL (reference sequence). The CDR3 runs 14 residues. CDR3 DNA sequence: TGTGCCAGCAGCCCAACTACTGGGTCCTACGAGCAGTACTTC. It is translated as CASSPTTGSYEQYF.

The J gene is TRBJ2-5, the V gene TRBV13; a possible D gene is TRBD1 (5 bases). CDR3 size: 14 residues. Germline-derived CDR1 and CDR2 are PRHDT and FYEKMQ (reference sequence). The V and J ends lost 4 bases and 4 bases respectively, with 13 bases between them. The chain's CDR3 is CASSSQGLPETQYF. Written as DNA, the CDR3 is TGTGCCAGCAGCTCCCAGGGTCTCCCAGAGACCCAGTACTTC.

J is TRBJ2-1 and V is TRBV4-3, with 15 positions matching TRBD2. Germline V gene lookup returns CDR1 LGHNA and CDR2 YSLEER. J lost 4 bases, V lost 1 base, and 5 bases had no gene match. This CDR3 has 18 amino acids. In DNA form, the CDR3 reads TGCGCCAGCAGCCAAGGGACTAGCGGGAGGGCGCCGTACAATGAGCAGTTCTTC. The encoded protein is CASSQGTSGRAPYNEQFF.

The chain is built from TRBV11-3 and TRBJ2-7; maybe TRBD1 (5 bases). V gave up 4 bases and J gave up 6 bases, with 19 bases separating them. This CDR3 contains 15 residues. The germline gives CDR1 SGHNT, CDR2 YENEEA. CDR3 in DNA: TGTGCCAGCAGCTCGCGTACAGGCGCCACTTCCGAGCAGTACTTC. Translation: CASSSRTGATSEQYF. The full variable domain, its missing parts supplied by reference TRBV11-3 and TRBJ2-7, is EAGVVQSPRYKIIEKKQPVAFWCNPISGHNTLYWYLQNLGQGPELLIRYENEEAVDDSQLPKDRFSAERLKGVDSTLKIQPAELGDSAVYLCASSSRTGATSEQYFGPGTRLTVT.

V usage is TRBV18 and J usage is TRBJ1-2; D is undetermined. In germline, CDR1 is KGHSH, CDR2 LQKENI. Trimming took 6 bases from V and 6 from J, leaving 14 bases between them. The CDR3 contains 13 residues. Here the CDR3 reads CASSLGEGNGYTF. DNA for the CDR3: TGTGCCAGCTCCCTTGGTGAGGGCAATGGCTACACCTTC.

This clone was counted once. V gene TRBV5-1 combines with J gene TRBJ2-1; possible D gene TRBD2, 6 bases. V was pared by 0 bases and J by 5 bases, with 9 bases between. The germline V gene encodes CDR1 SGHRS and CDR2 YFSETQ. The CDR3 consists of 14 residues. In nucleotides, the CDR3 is TGCGCCAGCAGCTTGGAGACTAGAAACAATGAGCAGTTCTTC. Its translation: CASSLETRNNEQFF.

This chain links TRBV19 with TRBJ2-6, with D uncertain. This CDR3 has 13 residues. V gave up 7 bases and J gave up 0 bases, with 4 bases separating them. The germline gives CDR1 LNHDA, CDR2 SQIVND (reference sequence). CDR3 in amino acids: CASTHSGANVLTF. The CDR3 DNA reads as TGTGCCAGTACCCACTCTGGGGCCAACGTCCTGACTTTC. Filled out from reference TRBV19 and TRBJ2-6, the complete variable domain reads DGGITQSPKYLFRKEGQNVTLSCEQNLNHDAMYWYRQDPGQGLRLIYYSQIVNDFQKGDIAEGYSVSREKKESFPLTVTSAQKNPTAFYLCASTHSGANVLTFGAGSRLTVL.

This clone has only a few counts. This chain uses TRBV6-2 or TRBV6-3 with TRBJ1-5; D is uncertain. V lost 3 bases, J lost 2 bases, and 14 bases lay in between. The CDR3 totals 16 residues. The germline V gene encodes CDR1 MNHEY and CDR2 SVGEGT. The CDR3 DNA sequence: TGTGCCAGCAGTTATTTTTACCTGGGCGGCAATCAGCCCCAGCATTTT. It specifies CASSYFYLGGNQPQHF.

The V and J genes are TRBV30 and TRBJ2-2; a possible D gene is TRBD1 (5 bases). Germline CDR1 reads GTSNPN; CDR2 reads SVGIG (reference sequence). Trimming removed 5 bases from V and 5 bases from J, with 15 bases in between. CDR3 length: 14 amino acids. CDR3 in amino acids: CAWGVPAGTGELFF. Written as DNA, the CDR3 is TGTGCCTGGGGCGTCCCGGCAGGGACCGGGGAGCTGTTTTTT.

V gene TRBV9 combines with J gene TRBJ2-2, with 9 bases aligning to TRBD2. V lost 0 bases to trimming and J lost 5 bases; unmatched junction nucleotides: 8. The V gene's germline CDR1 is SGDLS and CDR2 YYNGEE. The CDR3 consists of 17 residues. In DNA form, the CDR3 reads TGTGCCAGCAGCGTAGAAGCCCTAGCGGGACTTACCGGGGAGCTGTTTTTT. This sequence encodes CASSVEALAGLTGELFF.

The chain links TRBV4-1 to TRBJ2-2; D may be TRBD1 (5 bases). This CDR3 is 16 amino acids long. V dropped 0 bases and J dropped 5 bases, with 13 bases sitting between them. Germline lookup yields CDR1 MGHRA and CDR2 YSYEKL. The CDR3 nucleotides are TGCGCCAGCAGCCAAGAGCAGGGAAGAAGGACCGGGGAGCTGTTTTTT. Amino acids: CASSQEQGRRTGELFF.

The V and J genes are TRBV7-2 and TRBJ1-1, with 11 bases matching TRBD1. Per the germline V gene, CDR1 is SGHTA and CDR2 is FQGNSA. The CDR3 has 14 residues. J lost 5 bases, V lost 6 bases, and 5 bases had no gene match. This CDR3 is CASSRDRGGTEAFF. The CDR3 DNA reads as TGTGCCAGCAGTAGGGACAGGGGGGGTACTGAAGCTTTCTTT.

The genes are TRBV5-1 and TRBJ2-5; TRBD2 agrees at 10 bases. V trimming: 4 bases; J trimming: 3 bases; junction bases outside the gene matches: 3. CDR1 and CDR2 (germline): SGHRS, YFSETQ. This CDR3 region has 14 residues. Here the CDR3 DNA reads TGCGCCAGCAGCACCGGGACTAGCGAAGAGACCCAGTACTTC. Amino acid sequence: CASSTGTSEETQYF.

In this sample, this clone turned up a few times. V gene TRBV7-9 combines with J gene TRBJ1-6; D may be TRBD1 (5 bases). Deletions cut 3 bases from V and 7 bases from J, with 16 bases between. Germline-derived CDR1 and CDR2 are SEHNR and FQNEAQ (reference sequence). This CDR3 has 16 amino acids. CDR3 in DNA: TGTGCCAGCAGCTTCCCGTCGGGGGGAGGGAATTCACCCCTCCACTTT. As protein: CASSFPSGGGNSPLHF.